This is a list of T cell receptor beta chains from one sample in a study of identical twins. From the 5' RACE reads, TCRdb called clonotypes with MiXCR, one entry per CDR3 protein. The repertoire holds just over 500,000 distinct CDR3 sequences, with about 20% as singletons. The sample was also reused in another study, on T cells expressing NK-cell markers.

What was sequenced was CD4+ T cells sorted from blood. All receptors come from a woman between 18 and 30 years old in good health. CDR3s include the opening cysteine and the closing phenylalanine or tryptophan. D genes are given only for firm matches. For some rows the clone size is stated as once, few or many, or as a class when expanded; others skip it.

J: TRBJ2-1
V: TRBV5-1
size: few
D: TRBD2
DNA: TGCGCCAGCAGCCCGGGACTAGCGGTTACCAATGAGCAGTTCTTC
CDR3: CASSPGLAVTNEQFF

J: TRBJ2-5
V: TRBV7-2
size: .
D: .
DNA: TGTGCCAGCAGATTAGGGCAGACCCAGTACTTC
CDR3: CASRLGQTQYF

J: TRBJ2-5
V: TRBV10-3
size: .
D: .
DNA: TGTGCCATTTCCGGGACAATCTACCAAGAGACCCAGTACTTC
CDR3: CAISGTIYQETQYF

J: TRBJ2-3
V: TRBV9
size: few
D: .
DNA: TGTGCCAGCAGCGTAACCATCCCAGATACGCAGTATTTT
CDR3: CASSVTIPDTQYF

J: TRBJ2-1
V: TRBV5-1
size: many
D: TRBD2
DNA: TGCGCCAGCAGCTCTCTGCGGGGGGGCGACAATGAGCAGTTCTTC
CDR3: CASSSLRGGDNEQFF

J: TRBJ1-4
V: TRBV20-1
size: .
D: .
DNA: TGCAGTGCTGAGGGGGAGGGTAATGAAAAACTGTTTTTT
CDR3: CSAEGEGNEKLFF

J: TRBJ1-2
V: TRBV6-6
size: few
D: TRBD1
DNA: TGTGCCAGCAGTTACCTGGGACAGGCCCTCTTC
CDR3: CASSYLGQALF

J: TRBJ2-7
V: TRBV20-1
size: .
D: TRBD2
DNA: TGCAGTGCTAGCGGGAGGGCCATCTACGAGCAGTACTTC
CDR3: CSASGRAIYEQYF

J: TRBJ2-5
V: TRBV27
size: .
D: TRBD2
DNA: TGTGCCAGCAGCCCGGGAGGGCCGGGGGCCCAGTACTTC
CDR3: CASSPGGPGAQYF

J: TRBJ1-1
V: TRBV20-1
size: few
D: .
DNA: TGCAGTGCTAGTAGACAGAACACTGAAGCTTTCTTT
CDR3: CSASRQNTEAFF

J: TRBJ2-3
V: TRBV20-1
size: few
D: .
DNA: TGCAGTGCTAGCACGGCAGATACGCAGTATTTT
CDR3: CSASTADTQYF

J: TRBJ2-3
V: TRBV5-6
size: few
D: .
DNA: TGTGCCAGCACCGGCCTGAACACAGATACGCAGTATTTT
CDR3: CASTGLNTDTQYF

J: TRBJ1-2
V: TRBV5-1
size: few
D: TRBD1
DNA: TGCGCCAGCAGCGTAAGGACAGGGTATGGCTACACCTTC
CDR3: CASSVRTGYGYTF

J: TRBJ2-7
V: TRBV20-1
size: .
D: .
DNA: TGCAGTGCCTCGAGGACCACCTACGAGCAGTACTTC
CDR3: CSASRTTYEQYF

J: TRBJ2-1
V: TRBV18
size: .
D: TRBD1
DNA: TGTGCCAGCTCTCGACAGGGTTCGGATGAGCAGTTCTTC
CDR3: CASSRQGSDEQFF

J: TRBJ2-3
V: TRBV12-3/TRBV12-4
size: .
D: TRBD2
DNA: TGTGCCAGCAGTGGCCCCTCGCGGGGGGGCATCACAGATACGCAGTATTTT
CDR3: CASSGPSRGGITDTQYF

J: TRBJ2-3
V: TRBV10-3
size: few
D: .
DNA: TGTGCCATCAGTGACGTCGGTGGCAGGGAGTATACGCAGTATTTT
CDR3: CAISDVGGREYTQYF

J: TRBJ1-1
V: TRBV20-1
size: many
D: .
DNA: TGCAGCATCAAGGTTGGGAACACTGAAGCTTTCTTT
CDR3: CSIKVGNTEAFF

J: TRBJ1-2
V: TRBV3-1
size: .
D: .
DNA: TGTGCCAGCAGCCAAGGGACGGCCGTGATGGAGGGCTACACCTTC
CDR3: CASSQGTAVMEGYTF

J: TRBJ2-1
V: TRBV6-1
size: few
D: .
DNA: TGTGCCAGCAGCCCCAGTCGAGGGGGGCGAAATGAGCAGTTCTTC
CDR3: CASSPSRGGRNEQFF

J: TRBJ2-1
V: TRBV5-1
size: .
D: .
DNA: TGCGCCAGCAGGGCAGGGGCCGCCTACAATGAGCAGTTCTTC
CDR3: CASRAGAAYNEQFF

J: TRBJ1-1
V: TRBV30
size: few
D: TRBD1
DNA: TGTGCCTGGAGTGTAGACAGGGAGAACACTGAAGCTTTCTTT
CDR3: CAWSVDRENTEAFF

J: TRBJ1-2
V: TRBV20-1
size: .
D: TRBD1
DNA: TGCAGTGCTAGCGGGACAGCGCGAAGCTACACCTTC
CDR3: CSASGTARSYTF

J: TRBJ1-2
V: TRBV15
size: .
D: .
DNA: TGTGCCACCAGCAGAGATGGGGGAGGCCACTATGGCTACACCTTC
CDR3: CATSRDGGGHYGYTF

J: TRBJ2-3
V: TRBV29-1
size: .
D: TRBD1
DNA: TGCAGCGTCCTGGGACAGGGGACAGATACGCAGTATTTT
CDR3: CSVLGQGTDTQYF

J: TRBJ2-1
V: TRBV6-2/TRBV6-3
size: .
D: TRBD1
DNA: TGTGCCAGCAACTACTACGGGACAGGGATTGAGAATGAGCAGTTCTTC
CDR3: CASNYYGTGIENEQFF

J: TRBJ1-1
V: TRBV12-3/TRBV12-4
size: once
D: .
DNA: TGTGCCAGCAGTTTAGGGGGCATGGCTTTCTTT
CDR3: CASSLGGMAFF

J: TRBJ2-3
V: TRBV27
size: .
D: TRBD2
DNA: TGTGCCAGCAGTTTCGGCGGACTAGCGGGAGAGCTAGAGTTATATACGCAGTATTTT
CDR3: CASSFGGLAGELELYTQYF

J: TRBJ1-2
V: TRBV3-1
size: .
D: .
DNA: TGTGCCAGCAGCCAAGAAGATGAAGGAGGAGGCTACACCTTC
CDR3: CASSQEDEGGGYTF

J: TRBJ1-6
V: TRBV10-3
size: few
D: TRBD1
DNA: TGTGCCATCACCCAAGGGGGCAGGGGAGATAATTCACCCCTCCACTTT
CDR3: CAITQGGRGDNSPLHF

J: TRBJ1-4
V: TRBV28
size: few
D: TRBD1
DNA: TGTGCCAGCAGTTTACCGGGACAGCCTGAAAAACTGTTTTTT
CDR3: CASSLPGQPEKLFF

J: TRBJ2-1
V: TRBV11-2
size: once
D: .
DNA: TGTGCCAGCAGCGCTAGGGGACTCTATAATGAGCAGTTCTTC
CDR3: CASSARGLYNEQFF

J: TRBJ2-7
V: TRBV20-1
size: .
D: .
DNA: TGCAGTGCTAGCGGGATCCCCTCCTACGAGCAGTACTTC
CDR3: CSASGIPSYEQYF

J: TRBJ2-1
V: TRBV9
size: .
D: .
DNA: TGTGCCAGCAGCCCCCGTCCTTCCTACAATGAGCAGTTCTTC
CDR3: CASSPRPSYNEQFF

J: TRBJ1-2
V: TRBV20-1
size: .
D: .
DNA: TGCAGTGCTAGAGAGTCTCCCCTGAGTAGGTATGGCTACACCTTC
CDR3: CSARESPLSRYGYTF

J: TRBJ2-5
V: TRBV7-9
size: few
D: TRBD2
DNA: TGTGCCAGCAGCCAGGGACTACGAGAGACCCAGTACTTC
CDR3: CASSQGLRETQYF

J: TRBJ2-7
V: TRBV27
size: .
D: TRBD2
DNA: TGTGCCAGCAGCTCTAGCGGGTACTCCTACGAGCAGTACTTC
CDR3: CASSSSGYSYEQYF

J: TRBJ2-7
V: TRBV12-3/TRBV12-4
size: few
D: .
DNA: TGTGCCAGCAGGACAGGGAGGGACTACGAGCAGTACTTC
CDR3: CASRTGRDYEQYF

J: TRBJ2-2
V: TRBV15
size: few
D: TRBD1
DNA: TGTGCCACCAGCAGGGACAGGGGGAGTTTTAGGGAGCTGTTTTTT
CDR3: CATSRDRGSFRELFF

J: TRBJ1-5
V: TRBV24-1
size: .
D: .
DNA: TGTGCCACCAGTGCGCGGAGTAGCAATCAGCCCCAGCATTTT
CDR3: CATSARSSNQPQHF

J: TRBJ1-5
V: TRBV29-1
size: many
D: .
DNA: TGCAGCGCTAAACAGGGCTACAATCAGCCCCAGCATTTT
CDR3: CSAKQGYNQPQHF

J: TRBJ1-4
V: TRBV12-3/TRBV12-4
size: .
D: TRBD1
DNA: TGTGCCAGCAGTCAGACAGGGGTCGGTAATGAAAAACTGTTTTTT
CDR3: CASSQTGVGNEKLFF

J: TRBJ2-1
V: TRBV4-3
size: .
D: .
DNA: TGCGCCAGCAGCCAAGATGGGCTAGCGAGTAATGAGCAGTTCTTC
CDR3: CASSQDGLASNEQFF

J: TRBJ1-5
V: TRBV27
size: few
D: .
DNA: TGTGCCAGCAGTTTTCGACAGGATTATTTCCAGCCCCAGCATTTT
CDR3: CASSFRQDYFQPQHF

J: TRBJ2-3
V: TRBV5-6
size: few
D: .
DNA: TGTGCCAGCAGCTTGGCTGTCCGCTACACAGATACGCAGTATTTT
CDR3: CASSLAVRYTDTQYF

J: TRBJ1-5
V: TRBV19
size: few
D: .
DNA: TGTGCCAGTACCCCGGAGGGCGGGTGGCCCCAGCATTTT
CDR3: CASTPEGGWPQHF

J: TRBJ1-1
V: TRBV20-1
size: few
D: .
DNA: TGCAGTGCTAGAATGAGGAGGTGGACTGAAGCTTTCTTT
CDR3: CSARMRRWTEAFF

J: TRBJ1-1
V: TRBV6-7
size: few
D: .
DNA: TGTGCCAGCATCGCTGAAGCTTTCTTT
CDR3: CASIAEAFF

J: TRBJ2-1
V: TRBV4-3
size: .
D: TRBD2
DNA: TGCGCCAGCAGCCAAGAATTTTTTAGCGGGAGGGCCAACTACAATGAGCAGTTCTTC
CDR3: CASSQEFFSGRANYNEQFF

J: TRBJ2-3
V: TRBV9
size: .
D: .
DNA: TGTGCCAGCAGCGGACCCAGAACAGATACGCAGTATTTT
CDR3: CASSGPRTDTQYF

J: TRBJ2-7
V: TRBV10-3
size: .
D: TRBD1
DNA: TGTGCCTCCCAAGACAGGGAAGACCACTACGAGCAGTACTTC
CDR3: CASQDREDHYEQYF

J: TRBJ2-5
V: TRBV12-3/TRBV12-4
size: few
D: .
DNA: TGTGCCAGCCAACGGACTGTCCAAGAGACCCAGTACTTC
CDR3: CASQRTVQETQYF

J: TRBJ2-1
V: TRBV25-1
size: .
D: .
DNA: TGTGCCACCAAGGTTAGGGGTTACAATGAGCAGTTCTTC
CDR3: CATKVRGYNEQFF

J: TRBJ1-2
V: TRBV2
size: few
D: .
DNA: TGTGCCAGCAATCAGGGGAGCTATGGCTACACCTTC
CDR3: CASNQGSYGYTF

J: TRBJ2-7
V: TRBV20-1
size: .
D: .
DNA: TGCAGTGCTAAGAGGGACTCCGCCTCCGAGCAGTACTTC
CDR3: CSAKRDSASEQYF